Listed below are T cell receptor beta chains from one sample, sequenced in a study of high-grade serous ovarian cancer treatment subgroups. Measured with immunoSEQ multiplex PCR; TCRdb has only the in-frame clones, and not every one. The table records more than 600 clones, roughly 80% of them present only once. The sample taken for sequencing was tumor tissue. These receptors were collected from a human donor with high-grade serous ovarian cancer. Both conserved end residues are part of each CDR3. The D gene is left open where the match is weak. Size tells how often a clone was seen (once, few, many) or the class of an expanded clone, and some rows leave it out.

cdr3_aa cdr3_nt v_call d_call j_call clone_size
CASSQVWGGAVNQPQHF TGCGCCAGCAGCCAAGTTTGGGGTGGGGCAGTCAATCAGCCCCAGCATTTT TRBV4-1 - TRBJ1-5 few
CASSAVAGGAQSEQFF TGTGCCAGCAGCGCCGTAGCGGGAGGGGCCCAGAGTGAGCAGTTCTTC TRBV7-6 TRBD2 TRBJ2-1 -
CASSLALGANTEAFF TGTGCCAGCAGCTTAGCCCTAGGAGCGAACACTGAAGCTTTCTTT TRBV11-2 - TRBJ1-1 -
CASSPRQGGYEQYF TGCGCCAGCAGCCCCAGACAGGGGGGCTACGAGCAGTACTTC TRBV5-1 TRBD1 TRBJ2-7 once
CASSPQGQSSTDTQYF TGTGCCAGCAGCCCTCAGGGACAGAGCAGCACAGATACGCAGTATTTT TRBV7-2 TRBD1 TRBJ2-3 -
CASKGSGNTIYF TGCGCCAGCAAGGGCTCTGGAAACACCATATATTTT TRBV5-1 - TRBJ1-3 few
CASSLQDTSTDTQYF TGTGCCAGCAGTTTACAGGATACTAGCACAGATACGCAGTATTTT TRBV27 - TRBJ2-3 -
CASSLDPSGSRNNEQFF TGTGCCAGCAGCTTAGATCCTAGCGGGAGCAGGAACAATGAGCAGTTCTTC TRBV11-1 TRBD2 TRBJ2-1 -
CASSSRDSSYEQYF TGTGCCAGCAGTTCCCGGGACAGCTCCTACGAGCAGTACTTC TRBV27 TRBD1 TRBJ2-7 few
CASSSLAGETTDTQYF TGTGCCAGCAGCTCTCTAGCGGGAGAAACCACAGATACGCAGTATTTT TRBV11-1 TRBD2 TRBJ2-3 once
CASGESRGPYNEQFF TGTGCCAGCGGGGAGAGCAGGGGTCCCTACAATGAGCAGTTCTTC TRBV6-1 - TRBJ2-1 -
CASSPGGSGTLYEQYF TGTGCCAGCAGTCCTGGGGGTAGCGGAACCCTTTACGAGCAGTACTTC TRBV28 - TRBJ2-7 -
CAWSVRENEQFF TGTGCCTGGAGTGTAAGGGAAAATGAGCAGTTCTTC TRBV30 - TRBJ2-1 -
CASSQDTRTASYEQYF TGCGCCAGCAGCCAAGACACCCGGACGGCCTCCTACGAGCAGTACTTC TRBV4-3 - TRBJ2-7 -
CSAGTGSEAFF TGCAGTGCTGGGACAGGCTCTGAAGCTTTCTTT TRBV20-1 TRBD1 TRBJ1-1 -
CASSMVNGRQQPQHF TGTGCCAGTAGTATGGTTAATGGTCGGCAGCAGCCCCAGCATTTT TRBV19 - TRBJ1-5 -
CASSIIQGSGNTIYF TGTGCCAGTAGTATAATACAGGGTTCTGGAAACACCATATATTTT TRBV19 - TRBJ1-3 -
CASSWDSSNEKLFF TGCGCCAGCAGCTGGGACAGTTCCAATGAAAAACTGTTTTTT TRBV5-1 TRBD1 TRBJ1-4 -
CASSLYVFPYEQYF TGTGCCAGCAGCTTGTACGTGTTTCCCTACGAGCAGTACTTC TRBV5-8 - TRBJ2-7 -